This T cell receptor (beta chain) was retrieved from a study of cytomegalovirus exposure and HLA in healthy donors. The primer mix had 60 Vbeta and 13 Jbeta primers. TCRdb's table, derived via immunoSEQ multiplex PCR, lists solely in-frame clones and lacks some. The sample consists of 130,000 or so clones, roughly 80% of them appearing once. Though nominally healthy at sampling, donors likely had unrecorded immune exposures. Whole-study results and caveats: Association of 15,000 to 20,000 TCR beta sequences with HLA alleles was found at 0.05 false discovery rate in a later analysis. Specificity of three CMV-associated chains for CMV antigens was verified in vitro. Immune exposure information comprised only CMV serostatus.

The CDR3 covers 16 residues. V lost 3 bases, J lost 3 bases, and 16 bases lay in between. Germline CDR1 is SGHDT and CDR2 is YYEEEE. Comment on this clone: Its specificity is unknown.

Source material: PBMCs. This chain connects TRBV5-6 to TRBJ1-5; a possible D gene is TRBD1 (5 bases). The receptor comes from a female donor in good health and CMV-seronegative. CDR3 region: CASSWKGRGFNQPQHF. DNA for the CDR3: TGTGCCAGCAGCTGGAAAGGTCGGGGGTTCAATCAGCCCCAGCATTTT.